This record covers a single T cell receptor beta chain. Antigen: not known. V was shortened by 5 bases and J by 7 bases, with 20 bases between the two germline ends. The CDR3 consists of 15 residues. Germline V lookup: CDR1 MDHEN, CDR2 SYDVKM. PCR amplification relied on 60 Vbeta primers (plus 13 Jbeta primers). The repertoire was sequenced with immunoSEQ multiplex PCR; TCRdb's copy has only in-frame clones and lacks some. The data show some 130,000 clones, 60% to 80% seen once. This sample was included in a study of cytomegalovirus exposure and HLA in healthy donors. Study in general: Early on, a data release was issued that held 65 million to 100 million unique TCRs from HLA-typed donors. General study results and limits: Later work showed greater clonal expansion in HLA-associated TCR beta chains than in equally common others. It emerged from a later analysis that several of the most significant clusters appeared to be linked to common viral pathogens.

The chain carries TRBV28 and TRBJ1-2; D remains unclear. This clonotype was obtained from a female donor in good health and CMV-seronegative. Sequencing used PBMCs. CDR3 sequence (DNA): TGTGCCAGCAGTATGACGCGGGCCCCGTCGGCTGGCTACACCTTC. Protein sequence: CASSMTRAPSAGYTF.